This T cell receptor (beta chain) was profiled in a study of control samples from healthy donors and cancer patients (dated by TCRdb to about 2020). Inclusive of the bounding cysteine and phenylalanine, the CDR3 is 13 residues long. The only DNA kept is the CDR3, 39 bases in frame from the first base. The CDR1 and CDR2 encoded by the germline V gene are SNHLY and FYNNEI. The junction shows trimming of 6 bases on V and 2 bases on J, plus 10 bases between the germline ends. As to this clone: Its antigen remains unidentified. Per-base quality was not reported, and no clone a single base away is much larger than it.

Library method: the immunoSEQ multiplex PCR assay. Sourced from immuneACCESS, this table was stored by TCRdb with only in-frame sequences that have V and J called. A share of the clones is absent; for the studies checked, an unresolved V gene accounts for under half, and the remainder has no known explanation. The sample contains approximately 170,000 clones, roughly 91% of them found a single time. Of the sample, approximately 1.4% falls within the top ten clones. Sequences were obtained from blood. This sequence uses TRBV2 and TRBJ2-5; the best D guess is TRBD1, with 6 bases matching. This clonotype originated in a woman younger than 45 in good health. The CDR3 protein sequence reads: CASSRDKQETQYF. The nucleotide sequence reads as follows: TGTGCCAGCAGCCGGGACAAACAAGAGACCCAGTACTTC.